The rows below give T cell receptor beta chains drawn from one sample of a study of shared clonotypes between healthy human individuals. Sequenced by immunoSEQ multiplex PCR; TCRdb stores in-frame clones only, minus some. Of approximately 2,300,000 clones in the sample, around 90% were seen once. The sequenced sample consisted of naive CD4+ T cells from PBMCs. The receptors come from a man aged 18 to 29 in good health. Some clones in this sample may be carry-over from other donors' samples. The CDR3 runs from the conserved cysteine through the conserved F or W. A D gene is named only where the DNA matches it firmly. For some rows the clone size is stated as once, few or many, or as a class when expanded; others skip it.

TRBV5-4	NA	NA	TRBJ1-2	TGTGCCAGCAGCTTGGGGTCTAGAGGGTCTGGCTACACCTTC	CASSLGSRGSGYTF
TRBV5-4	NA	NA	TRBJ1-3	TGTGCCAGCAGCTTGGCCGGAAACACCATATATTTT	CASSLAGNTIYF
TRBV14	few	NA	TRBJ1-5	TGTGCCAGCAGCCAAGGTGGACAGCCCCAGCATTTT	CASSQGGQPQHF
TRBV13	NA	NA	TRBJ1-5	TGTGCCAGCAGTGAAGAAGGGGCTCAGCCCCAGCATTTT	CASSEEGAQPQHF
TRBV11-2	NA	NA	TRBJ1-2	TGTGCCAGCAGCCTCGGGCGGGGTAACTATGGCTACACCTTC	CASSLGRGNYGYTF
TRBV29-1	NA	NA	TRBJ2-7	TGCAGCGTTCGGAAGCCCTCCTACGAGCAGTACTTC	CSVRKPSYEQYF
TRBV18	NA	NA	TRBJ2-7	TGTGCCAGCTCACCATCTCCGACAGGAATCTACGAGCAGTACTTC	CASSPSPTGIYEQYF
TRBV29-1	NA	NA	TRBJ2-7	TGCAGCGTTGAGGGCCAGTTCTACGAGCAGTACTTC	CSVEGQFYEQYF
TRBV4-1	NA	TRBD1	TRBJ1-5	TGCGCCAGCAGCCACCGTTCTGGACAGGGGTCGAATCAGCCCCAGCATTTT	CASSHRSGQGSNQPQHF
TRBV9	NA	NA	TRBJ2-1	TGTGCCAGCAGCGTAGCGGGAGCCTACAATGAGCAGTTCTTC	CASSVAGAYNEQFF
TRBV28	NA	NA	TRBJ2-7	TGTGCCAGCAGTTTTCCGACCTTGGGGTCCTACGAGCAGTACTTC	CASSFPTLGSYEQYF
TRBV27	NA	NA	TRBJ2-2	TGTGCCAGCAGTTTTAAGGGGCACACCGGGGAGCTGTTTTTT	CASSFKGHTGELFF
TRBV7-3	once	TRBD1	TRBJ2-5	TGTGCCAGCAGCTCGGACAGGGGGCAAGAGCAGTACTTC	CASSSDRGQEQYF
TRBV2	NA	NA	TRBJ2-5	TGTGCCAGCACCAAAGGGGGGAGGTACCAAGAGACCCAGTACTTC	CASTKGGRYQETQYF
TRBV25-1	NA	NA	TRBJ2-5	TGTGCCAGCAGTGAAGGGGCTCGGGAGACCCAGTACTTC	CASSEGARETQYF
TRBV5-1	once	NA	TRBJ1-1	TGCGCCAGCAGCGCCCTTAAGGCTGGGACTGAAGCTTTCTTT	CASSALKAGTEAFF
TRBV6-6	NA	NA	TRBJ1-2	TGTGCCAGCGCCAATACTTGGGGCTACACCTTC	CASANTWGYTF
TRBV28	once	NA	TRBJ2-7	TGTGCCAGCAGGCCTCCGCCAGGGTTGCCCCCCTACGAGCAGTACTTC	CASRPPPGLPPYEQYF
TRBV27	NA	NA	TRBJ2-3	TGTGCCAGCAGTTTACCAGGGCGCCCGGATACGCAGTATTTT	CASSLPGRPDTQYF
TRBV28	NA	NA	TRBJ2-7	TGTGCCAGCAGTTTATGGGGGGCTAACTACGAGCAGTACTTC	CASSLWGANYEQYF
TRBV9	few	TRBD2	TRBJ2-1	TGTGCCAGCAGCGCAGGACTAGCGGGGGGAATCTACAATGAGCAGTTCTTC	CASSAGLAGGIYNEQFF
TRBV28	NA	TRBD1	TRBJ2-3	TGTGCCAGCGCTACCACAGGGGGCACGGGAGATACGCAGTATTTT	CASATTGGTGDTQYF
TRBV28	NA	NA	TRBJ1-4	TGTGCCAGCAGTTCAGGGGCCGGCGGTGAAAAACTGTTTTTT	CASSSGAGGEKLFF
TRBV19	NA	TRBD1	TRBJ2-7	TGTGCCAGTAGTATGGGACAGGGAGGAGGAATGGCTTACGAGCAGTACTTC	CASSMGQGGGMAYEQYF
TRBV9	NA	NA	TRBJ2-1	TGTGCCAGCAGCGTAGCGGGGTCCTACAATGAGCAGTTCTTC	CASSVAGSYNEQFF
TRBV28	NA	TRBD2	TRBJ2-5	TGTGCGACCAGGGAGGGATTCCAAGAGACCCAGTACTTC	CATREGFQETQYF
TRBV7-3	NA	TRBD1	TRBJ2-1	TGTGCCAGCAGTTCACCCCGACAGGGGAAGGCTGTAGGCTACAATGAGCAGTTCTTC	CASSSPRQGKAVGYNEQFF
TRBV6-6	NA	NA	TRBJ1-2	TGTGCCAGCAGGACAACCCTTATGAACTATGGCTACACCTTC	CASRTTLMNYGYTF
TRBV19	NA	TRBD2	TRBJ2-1	TGTGCCAGTAGTATCGGAGCTAGCGGGAGGGCCCTCGGTCCCAATGAGCAGTTCTTC	CASSIGASGRALGPNEQFF
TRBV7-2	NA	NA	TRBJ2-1	TGTGCCAGCAGCCCCTTGGACCGGAATTACAATGAGCAGTTCTTC	CASSPLDRNYNEQFF
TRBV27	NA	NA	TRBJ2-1	TGTGCCAGCAGTTTAGGCTTCAAGGGATTAGCGGTATACAATGAGCAGTTCTTC	CASSLGFKGLAVYNEQFF
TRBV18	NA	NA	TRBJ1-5	TGTGCCAGCTCCCCGGCAGGGGCGTCAAATCAGCCCCAGCATTTT	CASSPAGASNQPQHF